What follows describes a single TCR beta chain. This sample was included in a study of blood T cell repertoires in COVID-19. Study-level background: Acute-phase and convalescent COVID-19 samples originated in the United States, Italy and Spain.

This table comes from immunoSEQ multiplex PCR, and its TCRdb copy is limited to in-frame clones, with some not included. This sample yields more than 95,000 clones, of which just over 90% are seen a single time; less than 2% belongs to the top ten. Sequencing used peripheral blood. The clonotype originates from a man in his 60s with acute or convalescent COVID-19.

The CDR3 DNA reads TGTGCCAGCAGTGCAGGGGAGGGGGATAATTCACCCCTCCACTTT. It translates to CASSAGEGDNSPLHF. The rearrangement uses TRBV2 and TRBJ1-6; tentatively, D is TRBD1 (6 bases). The germline CDR1 and CDR2 sequences are SNHLY and FYNNEI. Deletions cut 4 bases from V and 5 bases from J, with 12 bases between. The CDR3 is made up of 15 amino acids.